What follows are 3 T cell receptor beta chains derived from one specimen sequenced in a study of blood T cell repertoires in COVID-19. Only in-frame clones appear in the TCRdb table, and some are missing; sequencing was by immunoSEQ multiplex PCR. The profile covers 99,000 or so clones, with about 80% appearing a single time and 2.5% to 3.5% taken by the ten largest. Material: peripheral blood. The receptors were gathered from a woman of 80 years or more with active or convalescent COVID-19.

The CDR3 DNA is TGTGCCAGCAGCGTAGCTGGGGCGGCGGGCACAGATACGCAGTATTTT. Its translation: CASSVAGAAGTDTQYF. This rearrangement joins TRBV9 to TRBJ2-3; tentatively, D is TRBD1 (5 bases). V was cut by 0 bases and J by 1 base, with 12 bases left in between. The CDR3 consists of 16 residues. The V gene's germline CDR1 is SGDLS and CDR2 YYNGEE. The full variable domain, with the rest looked up from reference TRBV9 and TRBJ2-3, is DSGVTQTPKHLITATGQRVTLRCSPRSGDLSVYWYQQSLDQGLQFLIQYYNGEERAKGNILERFSAQQFPDLHSELNLSSLELGDSALYFCASSVAGAAGTDTQYFGPGTRLTVL.

The V and J genes are TRBV5-1 and TRBJ2-7; 8 bases line up with TRBD1. There are 17 residues in the CDR3. CDR1 SGHRS and CDR2 YFSETQ come from the germline V gene. The V gene end was trimmed by 6 bases and the J gene end by 4 bases; junction bases not matched to a gene: 18. CDR3 region: CASTVRGLGTGIYEQYF. CDR3 nucleotide sequence: TGCGCCAGCACCGTTAGGGGCCTCGGGACAGGAATTTACGAGCAGTACTTC.

The genes are TRBV28 and TRBJ1-5; no clear D gene. This CDR3 comprises 14 residues. The germline V gene encodes CDR1 MDHEN and CDR2 SYDVKM. Between the trimmed V and J ends, which lost 6 bases and 6 bases, there was a span of 15 bases. For the CDR3, the DNA is TGTGCCAGCAGCCGGGTCTATTCGGGTCAGCCCCAGCATTTT. Protein product: CASSRVYSGQPQHF.